This T cell receptor beta chain was found in a study of T cell responses to AZD1222 COVID-19 vaccine. Findings of the study overall: Only a handful of AZD1222 recipients, more than 5 in all, had baseline seropositivity. Unmutated variant regions are reportedly targeted by nearly half of spike-specific TCRs.

A note on this clone: Its antigen is undetermined.

Sequenced by immunoSEQ multiplex PCR; TCRdb stores in-frame clones only, minus some. Counted here are over 150,000 clones, approximately 90% occurring once; the ten biggest clones make up roughly 2.8%. CDR3 length equals 13 residues. Between the trimmed V and J ends, which lost 0 bases and 1 base, there was a span of 5 bases. CDR1 is SGHRS, CDR2 YFSETQ, per germline. The receptor was isolated from an adult in good health. The specimen was peripheral blood, collected on day 0 of AZD1222 vaccination. The chain uses TRBV5-1 and TRBJ2-7; no clear D gene. CDR3 sequence: CASSLGRSYEQYF. The CDR3 DNA reads TGCGCCAGCAGCTTGGGCAGATCCTACGAGCAGTACTTC. Together with reference TRBV5-1 and TRBJ2-7, the CDR3 gives the full variable domain: KAGVTQTPRYLIKTRGQQVTLSCSPISGHRSVSWYQQTPGQGLQFLFEYFSETQRNKGNFPGRFSGRQFSNSRSEMNVSTLELGDSALYLCASSLGRSYEQYFGPGTRLTVT.